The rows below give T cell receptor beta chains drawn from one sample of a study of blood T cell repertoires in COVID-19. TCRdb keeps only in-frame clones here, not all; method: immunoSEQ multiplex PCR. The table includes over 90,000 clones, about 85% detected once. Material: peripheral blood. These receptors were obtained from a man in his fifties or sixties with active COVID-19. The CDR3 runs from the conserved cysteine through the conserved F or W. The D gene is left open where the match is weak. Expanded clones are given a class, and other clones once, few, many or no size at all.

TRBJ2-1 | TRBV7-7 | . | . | TGTGCTAGCAGCCGGGGGGCCGGACAAAACAATGAGCAGTTCTTC | CASSRGAGQNNEQFF
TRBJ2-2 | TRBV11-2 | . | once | TGTGCCAGCAGCCCACCGGGTGGAACAGGGGAGCTGTTTTTT | CASSPPGGTGELFF
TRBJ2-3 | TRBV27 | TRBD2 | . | TGTGCCAGCAGTTTTGGCGGGGGGGTTTCAGATACGCAGTATTTT | CASSFGGGVSDTQYF
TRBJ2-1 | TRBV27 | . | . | TGTGCCAGCAAGTTCCGGAGTCGGAATGAGCAGTTCTTC | CASKFRSRNEQFF
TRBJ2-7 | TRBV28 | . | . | TGTGCCAGCAGTCCCCCACGGGTGACAGGCGGTTTTCTGTACTTC | CASSPPRVTGGFLYF
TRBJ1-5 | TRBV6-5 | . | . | TGTGCCAGCAGTTACGGCGGGGGGACTCAGCCCCAGCATTTT | CASSYGGGTQPQHF
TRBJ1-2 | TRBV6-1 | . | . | TGTGCCAGCAGTGAAGCGCTTCAGGGCCAGGGGTGGCGGTCAGACTACACCTTC | CASSEALQGQGWRSDYTF
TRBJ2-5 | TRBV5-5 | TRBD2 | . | TGTGCCAGCAGCTTGGGATTCCCCCGGACTAGCGGGGCTCAAGAGACCCAGTACTTC | CASSLGFPRTSGAQETQYF
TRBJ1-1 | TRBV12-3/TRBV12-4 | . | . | TGTGCCAGCAGCCCGGGGAAGAACACTGAAGCTTTCTTT | CASSPGKNTEAFF
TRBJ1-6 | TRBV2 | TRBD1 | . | TGTGCCAGCAGCCAACAGGGGAAAAGGAGTAATTCACCCCTCCACTTT | CASSQQGKRSNSPLHF
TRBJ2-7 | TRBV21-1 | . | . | TGTGCCAGCAGCATTACGGACGAGCAGTACTTC | CASSITDEQYF
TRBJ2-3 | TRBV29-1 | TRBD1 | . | TGCAGTGCTTCAGGGGGCTTTACAGATACGCAGTATTTT | CSASGGFTDTQYF
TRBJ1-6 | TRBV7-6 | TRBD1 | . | TGTGCCAGCAGCCGAGAGACAGGGGCCTATAATTCACCCCTCCACTTT | CASSRETGAYNSPLHF
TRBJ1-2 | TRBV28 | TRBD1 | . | TGTGCCAGCAGTGTGGAACCGGGACAGGGGCATGGCTACACCTTC | CASSVEPGQGHGYTF
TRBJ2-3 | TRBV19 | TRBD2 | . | TGTGCCAGTAGTCCCCCGGGACTAGCGTCGGATACGCAGTATTTT | CASSPPGLASDTQYF
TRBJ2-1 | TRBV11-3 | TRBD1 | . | TGTGCCAGCAGCCGAGGACAGGACAATGAGCAGTTCTTC | CASSRGQDNEQFF
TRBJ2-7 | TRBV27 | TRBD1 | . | TGTGCCAGCAGTCTTGGGACAGGAATTGGCGAGCAGTACTTC | CASSLGTGIGEQYF
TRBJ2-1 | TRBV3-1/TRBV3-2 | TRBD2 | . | TGTGCCAGCAGCCGAACACTAGCGGGGGGCGACAATGAGCAGTTCTTC | CASSRTLAGGDNEQFF
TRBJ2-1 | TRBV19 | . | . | TGTGCCAGTAGTGCGATAGAATCAGGGAACAATGAGCAGTTCTTC | CASSAIESGNNEQFF
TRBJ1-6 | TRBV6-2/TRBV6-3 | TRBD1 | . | TGTGCCAGCAGTCCCCCGACAGGGGGTAATTCACCCCTCCACTTT | CASSPPTGGNSPLHF
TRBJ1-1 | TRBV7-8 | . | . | TGTGCCAGCAGCTTACTAAGGGGAAATAACACTGAAGCTTTCTTT | CASSLLRGNNTEAFF
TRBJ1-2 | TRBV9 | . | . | TGTGCCAGCAGCGCCCCAGACAGATCTCGGCATGGCTACACCTTC | CASSAPDRSRHGYTF
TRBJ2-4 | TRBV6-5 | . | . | TGTGCCAGCAGTTACTCACGACAGAACATTCAGTACTTC | CASSYSRQNIQYF
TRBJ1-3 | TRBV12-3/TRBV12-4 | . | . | TGTGCCAGCAGTTTCACAGGCAAGGACACCATATATTTT | CASSFTGKDTIYF
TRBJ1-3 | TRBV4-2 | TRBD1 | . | TGTGCCAGCAGCCTGGGGACAGCCGGAAACACCATATATTTT | CASSLGTAGNTIYF
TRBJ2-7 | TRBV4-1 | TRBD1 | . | TGCGCCAGCAGCCAAGTGGGACAGGGGAGGGAGCAGTACTTC | CASSQVGQGREQYF
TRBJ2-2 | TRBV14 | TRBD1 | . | TGTGCCAGCAGCGCCAATCCAGGACAGGGATTTTTCGGGGAGCTGTTTTTT | CASSANPGQGFFGELFF
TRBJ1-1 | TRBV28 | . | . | TGTGCCAGCACCTCCCATGATAGCACTGAAGCTTTCTTT | CASTSHDSTEAFF
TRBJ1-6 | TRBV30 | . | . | TGTGCCTGGAGTACGGGACTGGAGGATTCACCCCTCCACTTT | CAWSTGLEDSPLHF
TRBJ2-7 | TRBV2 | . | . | TGTGCCAGCACTAAGTCCTACGAGCAGTACTTC | CASTKSYEQYF
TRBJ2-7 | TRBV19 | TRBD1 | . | TGTGCCAGTAGTAGGACAGGCTCCTACGAGCAGTACTTC | CASSRTGSYEQYF
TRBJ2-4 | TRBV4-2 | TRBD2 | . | TGTGCCAGCAGCCGGGGCGGGGGGGACGCAAACATTCAGTACTTC | CASSRGGGDANIQYF
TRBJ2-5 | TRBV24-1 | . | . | TGTGCCACCAGTTTAAGCGGCCAAGAGACCCAGTACTTC | CATSLSGQETQYF
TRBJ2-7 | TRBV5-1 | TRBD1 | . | TGCGCCAGCAGCATGGGACAGGTTCCCTACGAGCAGTACTTC | CASSMGQVPYEQYF
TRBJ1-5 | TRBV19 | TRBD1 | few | TGTGCCAGTAAGGGACTGGCAGGGGGGAATCAGCCCCAGCATTTT | CASKGLAGGNQPQHF
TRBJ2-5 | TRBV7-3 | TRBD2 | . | TGTGCCAGCAGCAAGACTAGCGGGGGGCTTGAGACCCAGTACTTC | CASSKTSGGLETQYF
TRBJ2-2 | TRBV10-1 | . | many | TGCGCCAGCTTCGGCCCCCTTACGAGGACCGGGGAGCTGTTTTTT | CASFGPLTRTGELFF
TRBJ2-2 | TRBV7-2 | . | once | TGTGCCAGCAGCTTAAAGGGAAAGGGGCGCAACACCGGGGAGCTGTTTTTT | CASSLKGKGRNTGELFF
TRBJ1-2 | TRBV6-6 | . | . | TGTGCCAGCAGTTCCACCCGGGGGGGGAGGACGGGCTACACCTTC | CASSSTRGGRTGYTF
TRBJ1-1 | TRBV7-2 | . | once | TGTGCCAGCAGCCCCCCGGGGGGGGCAACTGAAGCTTTCTTT | CASSPPGGATEAFF
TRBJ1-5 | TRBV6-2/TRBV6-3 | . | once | TGTGCCAGCAGTGCCGGGGGGGGCGCATATCAGCCCCAGCATTTT | CASSAGGGAYQPQHF
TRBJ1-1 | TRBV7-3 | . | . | TGTGCCAGCAGCTTAAATCCAGGGTTGGACACTGAAGCTTTCTTT | CASSLNPGLDTEAFF
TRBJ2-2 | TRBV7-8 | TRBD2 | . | TGTGCCAGCAGCGCTACTAGCGGGGGCTACACCGGGGAGCTGTTTTTT | CASSATSGGYTGELFF
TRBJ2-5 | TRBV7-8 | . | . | TGTGCCAGCAGCTTAGAAACTAAACAAGAGACCCAGTACTTC | CASSLETKQETQYF
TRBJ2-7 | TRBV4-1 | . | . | TGCGCCAGCAGCCAAGGCCCTTTTAACTTAGGGAGTAGGATAGGTTTCTACGAGCAGTACTTC | CASSQGPFNLGSRIGFYEQYF